What follows are 32 T cell receptor beta chains derived from one specimen sequenced in a study of beta chain features in type 1 diabetes. The entirety of the isolated RNA underwent reverse transcription, so expressed TCRB transcripts were sequenced. The method was immunoSEQ multiplex PCR; TCRdb's version includes in-frame clones alone and lacks a portion of them. The data show 150,000 or so clones, roughly 10% seen once. What was sequenced was central memory CD4+ T cells from blood. All receptors come from a woman aged 40 to 50 in good health.

DNA for the CDR3: TGTGCCACACGGAGGGGGAACACTGAAGCTTTCTTT. It codes for CATRRGNTEAFF. The J gene is TRBJ1-1, the V gene TRBV27; TRBD1 might be the D (5 bases). Per germline, CDR1 MNHEY and CDR2 SMNVEV (reference sequence). Trimming removed 10 bases at V and 1 base at J, with 10 bases between. This CDR3 comprises 12 residues.

This clone was seen more than once but under ten times. The chain couples TRBV10-3 to TRBJ2-3; TRBD2 agrees at 13 bases. Germline values: CDR1 ENHRY, CDR2 SYGVKD. The CDR3 extends over 18 amino acids. The junction had 15 bases not matched to a gene; V was cut back by 11 bases and J by 1 base. CDR3: CAVRLAGGLVRGTDTQYF. In DNA form, the CDR3 reads TGTGCCGTCCGACTAGCGGGGGGCCTGGTTCGCGGCACAGATACGCAGTATTTT.

The rearrangement uses TRBV6-1 and TRBJ2-3; tentatively, D is TRBD2 (6 bases). The CDR3 totals 11 residues. Between the trimmed V and J ends, which lost 4 bases and 11 bases, there was a span of 10 bases. CDR1 and CDR2 from the germline V gene are MNHNS and SASEGT. The CDR3 here is CASSGRDLQYF. Here the CDR3 DNA reads TGTGCCAGCAGTGGCCGGGACTTGCAGTATTTT.

This clone was observed a handful of times. DNA for the CDR3: TGTGCCAGCAGCTTAGTAATGTGGGGGGTCGAGCAGTACTTC. Its translation: CASSLVMWGVEQYF. The chain joins TRBV7-2 to TRBJ2-7; D is possibly TRBD2 (6 bases). The CDR3 contains 14 residues. Germline CDR1 SGHTA, CDR2 FQGNSA. The V and J ends lost 1 base and 6 bases respectively, with 13 bases between them. Based on the CDR3 plus reference TRBV7-2 and TRBJ2-7, the full variable domain is GAGVSQSPSNKVTEKGKDVELRCDPISGHTALYWYRQSLGQGLEFLIYFQGNSAPDKSGLPSDRFSAERTGGSVSTLTIQRTQQEDSAVYLCASSLVMWGVEQYFGPGTRLTVT.

The chain joins TRBV6-6 to TRBJ1-2; 9 positions match TRBD1. V shed 5 bases, J shed 3 bases, and the junction held 7 bases outside the gene matches. This CDR3 spans 15 amino acids. CDR1 MNHNY and CDR2 SVGAGI come from the germline V gene (reference sequence). Here the CDR3 DNA reads TGTGCCAGCAGTCCGAGGACAGGGGAAGACTATGGCTACACCTTC. Translating it yields CASSPRTGEDYGYTF.

J is TRBJ1-1 and V is TRBV19; D unresolved. Germline V gives CDR1 LNHDA, CDR2 SQIVND (reference sequence). The CDR3 spans 15 residues. V lost 3 bases to trimming and J lost 4 bases, with 15 bases between them. In nucleotides, the CDR3 is TGTGCCAGTAGTATTCTCACCCGGGGTAGCACTGAAGCTTTCTTT. It codes for CASSILTRGSTEAFF.

This clone came up a few times. The chain has TRBV2 and TRBJ1-1, with D perhaps matching TRBD1 (5 bases). The CDR3 length is 15 residues. With 3 bases removed from V and 4 bases from J, the gap between germline ends came to 15 bases. CDR1 and CDR2 from the germline V gene are SNHLY and FYNNEI. CDR3 bases: TGTGCCAGCAGTGAGGGGACTTTGGGGGGCACTGAAGCTTTCTTT. It specifies CASSEGTLGGTEAFF.

This clone was detected a few times. The rearrangement links TRBV6-5 to TRBJ1-1; a weak D match, TRBD1 (5 bases). The CDR3 is made up of 12 amino acids. Germline CDR1 is MNHEY and CDR2 is SVGAGI. With 4 bases removed from V and 3 bases from J, the gap between germline ends came to 6 bases. This CDR3 reads CASSSGDTEAFF. CDR3 bases: TGTGCCAGCAGTTCGGGGGACACTGAAGCTTTCTTT.

This clone turned up a few times. The CDR3 coding sequence is TGTGCCAGCTCGTTTAGCCAAGAGACCCAGTACTTC. The encoded protein is CASSFSQETQYF. This sequence joins TRBV18 and TRBJ2-5; D is undetermined. The length of the CDR3 is 12 residues. Germline CDR1 reads KGHSH; CDR2 reads LQKENI. The V and J ends lost 6 bases and 1 base respectively, with 6 bases between them.

This clone was counted between two and nine times. V and J are TRBV18 and TRBJ2-7; D remains unclear. Trimming pared 2 bases from V and 0 bases from J, leaving 8 bases between. The CDR3 runs 14 residues. Germline V gene sequence: CDR1 KGHSH, CDR2 LQKENI. Here the CDR3 DNA reads TGTGCCAGCTCACCAGACAAGAGCTCCTACGAGCAGTACTTC. The encoded protein is CASSPDKSSYEQYF.

This clone was counted between two and nine times. The chain is built from TRBV5-1 and TRBJ2-5; the match to TRBD1 covers 9 bases. Germline loops: CDR1 SGHRS, CDR2 YFSETQ. There are 14 residues in the CDR3. V gave up 4 bases and J gave up 2 bases; unmatched junction bases: 3. CDR3 protein: CASSRGQGQETQYF. CDR3 nucleotides: TGCGCCAGCAGCAGGGGACAGGGACAAGAGACCCAGTACTTC.

Only a few counts were recorded for this clone. This rearrangement joins TRBV18 to TRBJ2-4; tentatively, D is TRBD2 (6 bases). V shed 3 bases and J shed 9 bases, with 27 bases lying between them. The CDR3 is made up of 18 amino acids. Germline CDR1 is KGHSH and CDR2 is LQKENI. CDR3 in amino acids: CASSPEGWLAEMLVIQYF. The CDR3 bases are TGTGCCAGCTCACCCGAGGGATGGTTAGCGGAGATGCTAGTCATTCAGTACTTC.

The chain employs TRBV19 and TRBJ2-5; 7 positions match TRBD2. The CDR3 totals 14 residues. Germline lookup yields CDR1 LNHDA and CDR2 SQIVND (reference sequence). Trimming removed 5 bases from V and 2 bases from J; junction bases left unmatched: 5. In DNA form, the CDR3 reads TGTGCCAGTAGTTTTAAGCGGGATCAAGAGACCCAGTACTTC. Translated, it gives CASSFKRDQETQYF.

J is TRBJ2-5 and V is TRBV29-1, with TRBD2 as a possible D gene (7 bases). CDR1 SQVTM and CDR2 ANQGSEA come from the germline V gene. The ends were cut back, 7 bases at V and 5 bases at J, with 14 bases in the middle. CDR3 length: 12 amino acids. The CDR3 loop reads CSGGGAGETQYF. The DNA of the CDR3 is TGCAGCGGGGGGGGCGCGGGGGAGACCCAGTACTTC.

The chain couples TRBV29-1 to TRBJ2-7; D ambiguous. The V gene's germline CDR1 is SQVTM and CDR2 ANQGSEA. The length of the CDR3 is 10 residues. This chain's CDR3 is CNPSSYEQYF. The CDR3 DNA is TGCAACCCTAGCTCCTACGAGCAGTACTTC.

There are a few counts of this clone. The V and J genes are TRBV27 and TRBJ1-2, with D possibly matching TRBD1 (6 bases). The V end lost 4 bases, the J end lost 3 bases, and 9 bases lay between the germline ends. CDR3 length equals 13 residues. Germline V gene data show CDR1 as MNHEY and CDR2 as SMNVEV (reference sequence). CDR3 DNA: TGTGCCAGCAGTTACTCAGGGGACTATGGCTACACCTTC. It is translated as CASSYSGDYGYTF.

There are a few counts of this clone. J is TRBJ2-1 and V is TRBV6-5, with 7 bases lining up with TRBD1. Per the germline V gene, CDR1 is MNHEY and CDR2 is SVGAGI. The length of the CDR3 is 14 residues. V gave up 5 bases and J gave up 5 bases; unmatched junction bases: 6. CDR3 in amino acids: CASSSRDRNNEQFF. CDR3 DNA: TGTGCCAGCAGTAGCCGGGACAGAAACAATGAGCAGTTCTTC.

This clone came up a few times. The chain combines TRBV9 with TRBJ2-3; 8 bases map to TRBD2. The junction had 12 bases not matched to a gene; V was cut back by 4 bases and J by 5 bases. Germline V gene lookup returns CDR1 SGDLS and CDR2 YYNGEE. The CDR3 totals 16 residues. CDR3 protein: CASSPRGGLGGDTQYF. The CDR3 DNA is TGTGCCAGCAGCCCACGGGGGGGCCTCGGAGGAGATACGCAGTATTTT.

This clone was observed many times. The chain couples TRBV14 to TRBJ1-6; D remains unclear. CDR3 length equals 14 residues. V dropped 4 bases and J dropped 11 bases, with 15 bases sitting between them. Per germline, CDR1 SGHDN and CDR2 FVKESK. The CDR3: CASSRDFRITPLHF. Written as DNA, the CDR3 is TGTGCCAGCAGCCGAGACTTCAGGATCACACCCCTCCACTTT. Supplemented by reference TRBV14 and TRBJ1-6, the full variable domain reads EAGVTQFPSHSVIEKGQTVTLRCDPISGHDNLYWYRRVMGKEIKFLLHFVKESKQDESGMPNNRFLAERTGGTYSTLKVQPAELEDSGVYFCASSRDFRITPLHFGNGTRLTVT.

There are a few counts of this clone. The J gene is TRBJ2-1, the V gene TRBV2; D not resolved. Between the trimmed V and J ends, which lost 3 bases and 0 bases, there was a span of 9 bases. The CDR3 has 15 residues. CDR1 and CDR2 (germline): SNHLY, FYNNEI. In DNA, the CDR3 is TGTGCCAGCAGTGAGGTGAGAAGCTCCTACAATGAGCAGTTCTTC. The encoded protein is CASSEVRSSYNEQFF.

This clone was seen repeatedly, ten times or more. The chain has TRBV29-1 and TRBJ2-5; TRBD2 aligns across 9 bases. The CDR3 spans 15 residues. The V segment lost 6 bases and the J segment 1 base; nucleotides outside the gene matches: 9. Germline CDR1 reads SQVTM; CDR2 reads ANQGSEA. The CDR3 loop is CSVRGSGGFQETQYF. Written as DNA, the CDR3 is TGCAGCGTCCGAGGTAGCGGGGGCTTCCAAGAGACCCAGTACTTC.

This clone occurred many times. The genes are TRBV18 and TRBJ2-1; TRBD1 matches at 9 bases. Germline CDR1 and CDR2: KGHSH and LQKENI. Trimming cost V 2 bases and J 9 bases; bases outside gene matches: 2. This CDR3 has 13 amino acids. This CDR3 is CASSPGQGIEQFF. CDR3 DNA: TGTGCCAGCTCACCAGGACAGGGGATTGAGCAGTTCTTC.

This clone was seen a handful of times. This chain uses TRBV5-6 with TRBJ2-1, with 9 bases fitting TRBD2. The length of the CDR3 is 16 residues. Per germline, CDR1 SGHDT and CDR2 YYEEEE. V was clipped by 4 bases and J by 7 bases; unmatched bases: 12. The CDR3 DNA reads TGTGCCAGCAGCCCCCAAGCGGGGGGCGGTCGGAATGAGCAGTTCTTC. Protein: CASSPQAGGGRNEQFF.

This clone was recorded a few times. This chain uses TRBV18 with TRBJ2-7; 14 nucleotides line up with TRBD2. Looked up from germline, CDR1 is KGHSH and CDR2 is LQKENI. The ends lost 2 bases at V and 2 bases at J; junction bases unmatched: 5. This CDR3 contains 17 residues. CDR3 DNA: TGTGCCAGCTCACCAGGACTAGCGGGGGGCCTTACCTACGAGCAGTACTTC. Protein sequence: CASSPGLAGGLTYEQYF.

This clone was found a few times. The V gene is TRBV28, the J gene TRBJ2-7, with TRBD2 identical over 7 bases. The V and J ends lost 2 bases and 6 bases, in that order; junction bases with no gene match: 10. Germline CDR1 reads MDHEN; CDR2 reads SYDVKM. The CDR3 loop spans 15 amino acids. DNA of the CDR3: TGTGCCAGCAGTTTACCAGCGGGGCCCGCCGGCGAGCAGTACTTC. This gives the protein CASSLPAGPAGEQYF.

This clone came up a few times. The chain employs TRBV18 and TRBJ2-1; 10 bases map to TRBD1. The J segment lost 6 bases and the V segment lost 1 base, leaving 3 bases of the junction unmatched. Germline V gene lookup returns CDR1 KGHSH and CDR2 LQKENI. This CDR3 is built from 15 residues. CDR3 in DNA: TGTGCCAGCTCACCACGACAGGGGGCGGGCAATGAGCAGTTCTTC. Protein sequence: CASSPRQGAGNEQFF.

The table lists this clone with many counts. Other DNA sequences in the sample encode the same CDR3. The rearrangement joins TRBV7-9 to TRBJ2-5, with D perhaps TRBD1 (5 bases). The CDR3 covers 14 residues. Trimming shortened V by 1 base and J by 2 bases, and 8 bases separated the two germline ends. The germline V gene has CDR1 SEHNR and CDR2 FQNEAQ (reference sequence). CDR3 in amino acids: CASSLGQPQETQYF. CDR3 DNA: TGTGCCAGCAGCTTAGGACAGCCGCAAGAGACCCAGTACTTC.

This clone has a handful of counts. The CDR3 sequence: CATSRARPGQGGYGYTF. The CDR3 DNA reads as TGTGCCACCAGCAGAGCTAGACCCGGACAGGGAGGATATGGCTACACCTTC. This chain joins TRBV15 and TRBJ1-2, with 8 bases lining up with TRBD1. V lost 1 base, J lost 5 bases, and 12 bases stayed unmatched. From germline, CDR1 is LNHNV and CDR2 YYDKDF (reference sequence). This CDR3 is built from 17 residues. The full variable domain, completed using reference TRBV15 and TRBJ1-2, is DAMVIQNPRYQVTQFGKPVTLSCSQTLNHNVMYWYQQKSSQAPKLLFHYYDKDFNNEADTPDNFQSRRPNTSFCFLDIRSPGLGDTAMYLCATSRARPGQGGYGYTFGSGTRLTVV.

The table lists this clone with a few counts. The chain has TRBV5-1 and TRBJ2-5; the match to TRBD1 covers 8 bases. The V gene's germline CDR1 is SGHRS and CDR2 YFSETQ. The CDR3 is 15 residues long. Unmatched junction bases numbered 5, after V lost 0 bases and J lost 4 bases. The CDR3 loop is CASSLEQGAGETQYF. CDR3 DNA sequence: TGCGCCAGCAGCTTGGAGCAGGGGGCTGGAGAGACCCAGTACTTC.

This clone occurred a few times. V and J are TRBV6-6 and TRBJ2-6, with 7 bases lining up with TRBD2. CDR3 length equals 15 residues. With 6 bases clipped from V and 2 bases from J, the junction kept 4 bases outside the gene matches. The V gene's germline CDR1 is MNHNY and CDR2 SVGAGI (reference sequence). CDR3 nucleotide sequence: TGTGCCAGCAGGGGGGGGGTTCCTGGGGCCAACGTCCTGACTTTC. Translated: CASRGGVPGANVLTF.

Comment on this clone: The junction and the germline gene differ at one end; a read error may be behind it. This chain joins TRBV7-7 and TRBJ2-7; 11 bases are a match to TRBD2. Germline CDR1 SSHAT, CDR2 FNYEAQ (reference sequence). This CDR3 has 16 amino acids. CDR3 nucleotides: TGTGCTAGCAGCCCCGGCTTAGCGGGGGGGCAGGACGAGCAGTACTTC. It specifies CASSPGLAGGQDEQYF.

CDR3 bases: TGTGCCAGCAGTCCGGGTTCTGATACGCAGTATTTT. Protein product: CASSPGSDTQYF. This chain joins TRBV6-1 and TRBJ2-3; D remains unclear. This CDR3 has 12 residues. Trimming took off 5 bases at V and 6 bases at J, with 9 bases between the two ends. The germline V gene encodes CDR1 MNHNS and CDR2 SASEGT.